This T cell receptor (beta chain) was profiled in a study of T cell repertoires in cytomegalovirus infection. Turning to the study itself: Based on public TCR beta signatures, there were indications of CMV infection and of a matching HLA type.

CDR3 length: 16 amino acids. In germline, CDR1 is SGHRS, CDR2 YFSETQ. J gave up 6 bases and V 4 bases, and 11 bases lay outside the gene matches. The table lists this clonotype with a count of one. TCRdb re-derived calls from the reads in MiXCR, one entry per CDR3 protein. Altogether approximately 190,000 distinct CDR3 sequences are present, 28% being singletons, with the ten largest covering just over 30%. The sequence came from a human donor in good health (CMV status not recorded). Some clones in this sample may be carry-over from other donors' samples. What was sequenced was PBMCs. This chain connects TRBV5-1 to TRBJ2-1, with 9 positions matching TRBD1. The CDR3 region has the DNA TGCGCCAGCAGCCACAGGGGGCAGGGTAGCGGCAATGAGCAGTTCTTC. Encoded protein: CASSHRGQGSGNEQFF.